The rows below give T cell receptor beta chains drawn from one sample of a study of T cell repertoires in cytomegalovirus infection. TCRdb redid the calling of the reads with MiXCR, one entry per CDR3 protein. The table includes 86,000 or so distinct CDR3 sequences, 24% detected once. Their recognized antigens are unknown. Specimen: CD8+ T cells from cultured PBMCs, collected from culture after CMV antigen stimulation. The receptors were sampled from a human donor in good health (CMV status not recorded). Some clones in this sample may be carry-over from other donors' samples. CDR3s include the opening cysteine and the closing phenylalanine or tryptophan. The D gene is left open where the match is weak. Not every row has a clone size; where given, it reads once, few, many or a size class.

TGTGCCAGCGGCACGGGGAACACTGAAGCTTTCTTT CASGTGNTEAFF many TRBJ1-1 NA TRBV6-1
TGTGCCAGCAGGAACCCGGGACAAAAAGAAGCTTTCTTT CASRNPGQKEAFF few TRBJ1-1 NA TRBV5-6
TGTGCCAGCAGCCCGGGAGCGGGGAACGCTGGAAACACCATATATTTT CASSPGAGNAGNTIYF NA TRBJ1-3 NA TRBV27
TGTGCCAGCAGGATACAGGGCTCGAGTTATGGCTACACCTTC CASRIQGSSYGYTF NA TRBJ1-2 NA TRBV28
TGTGCCAGCAACCACCGGGCTAGCGGGACTTCGGATGAGCAGTTCTTC CASNHRASGTSDEQFF NA TRBJ2-1 TRBD2 TRBV11-2
TGTGCCAGCAGCTTAGGATTAGAACTTGAGCAGTTCTTC CASSLGLELEQFF NA TRBJ2-1 NA TRBV7-3
TGCGCCAGCAGCTGGACTAGCGGGGGGGCCGCAAGGGAGCAGTTCTTC CASSWTSGGAAREQFF NA TRBJ2-1 TRBD2 TRBV5-1
TGTGCCAGCAGATCCAGGGGAACTTATGGCTACACCTTC CASRSRGTYGYTF NA TRBJ1-2 NA TRBV9
TGTGCCAGCAGTTTATGGGGGCAGGGAGGAGGCGAGCAGTACTTC CASSLWGQGGGEQYF few TRBJ2-7 NA TRBV27
TGTGCCAGCAGCTTCCAGGGAGGCACCTCCTACGAGCAGTACTTC CASSFQGGTSYEQYF NA TRBJ2-7 NA TRBV5-4
TGTGCCAGTTCCCCCGGGACAGGGATACAGCCCCAGCATTTT CASSPGTGIQPQHF NA TRBJ1-5 TRBD1 TRBV19
TGTGCCAGCAGTTTGGGGGGGCTCGAGCAGTACTTC CASSLGGLEQYF NA TRBJ2-7 NA TRBV27
TGTGCCAGCAGCCAAGAGGGCAGGGGCTATGGCTACACCTTC CASSQEGRGYGYTF NA TRBJ1-2 NA TRBV14
TGTGCCAGCAGTTTAGACCGAGCAGGGGGCCGCCACGAGCAGTACTTC CASSLDRAGGRHEQYF NA TRBJ2-7 TRBD1 TRBV13
TGTGCCACCAGGAAGACAGCCACCTACACAGATACGCAGTATTTT CATRKTATYTDTQYF NA TRBJ2-3 NA TRBV15
TGTGCCAGCGGGACTTTACTGGGAGGGTTCGGAGGAACTTTCTTT CASGTLLGGFGGTFF many TRBJ1-1 NA TRBV6-1
TGTGCCAGCAGCTTCAGCGGCTACGAGCAGTACTTC CASSFSGYEQYF NA TRBJ2-7 NA TRBV5-5
TGTGCCAGCAGTCGGACAGGGCGGAATCAGCCCCAGCATTTT CASSRTGRNQPQHF NA TRBJ1-5 TRBD1 TRBV12-3/TRBV12-4
TGTGCCAGCAGCTTAGAGGGCACAGTAACAGATACGCAGTATTTT CASSLEGTVTDTQYF many TRBJ2-3 NA TRBV11-2
TGTGCCAGCAGCGTAGCCGTGGGGAATGAGCAGTTCTTC CASSVAVGNEQFF NA TRBJ2-1 NA TRBV9
TGTGCCAGCAGCTATGGGAGGACAGGTAGCAATCAGCCCCAGCATTTT CASSYGRTGSNQPQHF many TRBJ1-5 TRBD1 TRBV7-8
TGCAGTGCTAGAGGGACAGGCTACGAGCAGTACTTC CSARGTGYEQYF few TRBJ2-7 TRBD1 TRBV20-1
TGTGCCAGCAGTGGGGTGACTAGCGGAGACCGCACAGATACGCAGTATTTT CASSGVTSGDRTDTQYF few TRBJ2-3 TRBD2 TRBV25-1
TGTGCCAGCAGTGAGGCTAGCGGGGGCCTAATCCAGTATTCCTACGAGCAGTACTTC CASSEASGGLIQYSYEQYF NA TRBJ2-7 TRBD2 TRBV6-4
TGTGCCACCAGTGACCCGGGACAGGGTATCCACGAGCAGTACTTC CATSDPGQGIHEQYF few TRBJ2-7 TRBD1 TRBV24-1
TGTGCCAGCAGCTTGGCTGGGACAGAGCAGTTCTTC CASSLAGTEQFF NA TRBJ2-1 NA TRBV7-3
TGTGCCAGCAGCCTGAACACAGGGCGGAACACTGAAGCTTTCTTT CASSLNTGRNTEAFF NA TRBJ1-1 NA TRBV3-1
TGTGCCAGCGGCCATCTGGGCTCCTACGAGCAGTACTTC CASGHLGSYEQYF many TRBJ2-7 NA TRBV6-1
TGTGCCAGCAGCCCCGTCGGCGTGGAGGGCACTGAAGCTTTCTTT CASSPVGVEGTEAFF many TRBJ1-1 NA TRBV7-9
TGTGCCAGCAGCTTACAATTAGCGGGAGAGAACAATGAGCAGTTCTTC CASSLQLAGENNEQFF NA TRBJ2-1 TRBD2 TRBV9
TGTGCCAGCAGTTTAATGGGAGATACGCAGTATTTT CASSLMGDTQYF NA TRBJ2-3 NA TRBV27
TGTGCCAGCAGCTTAAGTGAGGCTAGCGGGAGGCTTCAGAATGAGCAGTTCTTC CASSLSEASGRLQNEQFF many TRBJ2-1 TRBD2 TRBV7-2
TGTGCCAGCAGCCTAGAGGCGGGGGGACGCACAGATACGCAGTATTTT CASSLEAGGRTDTQYF NA TRBJ2-3 TRBD2 TRBV9
TGTGCCAGCAGCGCGACTAGCGGGAGGGCCGGGACCGGGGAGCTGTTTTTT CASSATSGRAGTGELFF NA TRBJ2-2 TRBD2 TRBV9
TGTGCCTGGAGTGTTGGGACAGCGGGAGATGAGCAGTTCTTC CAWSVGTAGDEQFF NA TRBJ2-1 NA TRBV30
TGTGCCACCGGGGACAGGACGCTTAACACTGAAGCTTTCTTT CATGDRTLNTEAFF NA TRBJ1-1 TRBD1 TRBV6-1
TGCAGTGCTATGAAGCGGGAGGTCTACGAGCAGTACTTC CSAMKREVYEQYF NA TRBJ2-7 TRBD2 TRBV20-1
TGCGCCAGCAGCCAAGATTTCGGCAGGGAAGCCAAGAGCCCCGGGGAGCTGTTTTTT CASSQDFGREAKSPGELFF many TRBJ2-2 NA TRBV4-3
TGTGCCAGCAGTCCCCGTGACAGGACCGGCACAGATACGCAGTATTTT CASSPRDRTGTDTQYF many TRBJ2-3 NA TRBV12-3/TRBV12-4
TGTGCCAGCAGTTTATCCGGGGAGCAGTACTTC CASSLSGEQYF many TRBJ2-7 NA TRBV27
TGCGCCAGCAGCCAAGATGAAGGACAGCCCCAATCGCAGTATTTT CASSQDEGQPQSQYF few TRBJ2-3 NA TRBV4-1
TGTGCCATCAGTGAGTCCGGGGAGGAAGCTTTCTTT CAISESGEEAFF NA TRBJ1-1 NA TRBV10-3
TGTGCCAGCAGTGTTGGGGGCTCGGCCAAAAACATTCAGTACTTC CASSVGGSAKNIQYF few TRBJ2-4 NA TRBV2
TGTGCCAGCAGTTTATATACAGGGGGCGGCGGAAAACTGTTTTTT CASSLYTGGGGKLFF NA TRBJ1-4 TRBD1 TRBV28
TGTGCCAGCAGCGTTTCCGGCGATACGCAGTATTTT CASSVSGDTQYF few TRBJ2-3 NA TRBV9
TGTGCCAGCAGCTCGGTAACCAGGGCCGCTTACGGCTACACCTTC CASSSVTRAAYGYTF NA TRBJ1-2 NA TRBV7-9
TGCGCCAGCAGCCTAGAGAGTACTAGCGTCGAGCAGTACTTC CASSLESTSVEQYF few TRBJ2-7 TRBD2 TRBV4-3
TGTGCCAGCAGTTCCGGAACAGGGGGAGAGCAGTACTTC CASSSGTGGEQYF NA TRBJ2-7 TRBD1 TRBV12-3/TRBV12-4
TGTGCCAGCAGTTTCCTAGCGGGAGAGCCAGAGACCCAGTACTTC CASSFLAGEPETQYF few TRBJ2-5 TRBD2 TRBV27
TGCGCCAGCAGCCAATCGGGGAACACTGAAGCTTTCTTT CASSQSGNTEAFF NA TRBJ1-1 NA TRBV4-3
TGTGCCAGCAGCGTAGCTGGGCGGCCCTACAATGAGCAGTTCTTC CASSVAGRPYNEQFF NA TRBJ2-1 NA TRBV9
TGTGCCAGTAGAAGCCAGGTATTAACTTCCACAGATACGCAGTATTTT CASRSQVLTSTDTQYF NA TRBJ2-3 NA TRBV19
TGTGCCAGCAGTAACGGGTCTCGGGGGGCTTCGTATGGCTACACCTTC CASSNGSRGASYGYTF NA TRBJ1-2 NA TRBV7-3
TGTGCCAGCAGTCCCCCCGGGGGCGCAGGACAGCCCCAGCATTTT CASSPPGGAGQPQHF few TRBJ1-5 NA TRBV27
TGTGCCAGCAGCGCAACAGGGAAGGAGCAGTACTTC CASSATGKEQYF few TRBJ2-7 NA TRBV6-2/TRBV6-3
TGTGCCAGTATACCCTCGACAGGGGTTGGGGGAGTCAATCAGCCCCAGCATTTT CASIPSTGVGGVNQPQHF many TRBJ1-5 TRBD1 TRBV19
TGCAGTGCTAGAGAACAGGTCCAAGAGACCCAGTACTTC CSAREQVQETQYF NA TRBJ2-5 NA TRBV20-1